The next 29 T cell receptor beta chains were all read from a single sample in a study of shared clonotypes between healthy human individuals (dated by TCRdb to 2020 to 2022). The library was made by the immunoSEQ multiplex PCR assay. TCRdb carries this immuneACCESS record with in-frame sequences only. Its versions omit some clonotypes, under half of them owing to an unresolved V gene in the studies checked, with the rest unexplained. In all, the sample holds under 1,100,000 clones, and about 75% of those were seen once. Of the sample, less than 1.5% is held by the ten largest clones. Material for sequencing was memory CD4+ T cells sorted from blood. The cell subset or site label for this specimen denotes: CD45RA-negative fraction. These receptors were taken from a man aged 18 to 29 in good health.

The V call is TRBV10-3, the J call TRBJ2-4; no clear D. In germline, CDR1 is ENHRY, CDR2 SYGVKD. The CDR3 has 20 residues. The V gene lost 3 bases and the J gene lost 0 bases, with 24 bases spanning the gap. The CDR3 DNA reads TGTGCCATCAGTGAATGCTTTTTGGTGGCGTTACGCCTAGCCAAAAACATTCAGTACTTC. Translation: CAISECFLVALRLAKNIQYF.

The chain has TRBV12-2 and TRBJ2-3; TRBD2, the D gene given by the table, was not confirmed from the DNA. TRBV12-2 is flagged as a pseudogene. The CDR3 has 13 residues. The chain's CDR3 is CASRFPSADTQYF. In nucleotides, the CDR3 is TGTGCAAGTCGCTTTCCTAGCGCAGATACGCAGTATTTT.

The chain is built from TRBV2 and TRBJ1-6, with unresolved D. V lost 7 bases to trimming and J lost 6 bases, with 13 bases between them. The CDR3 has 14 amino acids. Germline V gene sequence: CDR1 SNHLY, CDR2 FYNNEI. CDR3 nucleotides: TGTGCCAGCACCCCGGGCCTTATTAATTCACCCCTCCACTTT. Amino acids: CASTPGLINSPLHF.

This sequence joins TRBV6-6 and TRBJ1-4, with D possibly matching TRBD1 (6 bases). Germline CDR1 reads MNHNY; CDR2 reads SVGAGI (reference sequence). This CDR3 contains 14 residues. V lost 2 bases and J lost 8, with 12 bases in between. The CDR3 is CASSYGAGEEKLFF. CDR3 in DNA: TGTGCCAGCAGTTACGGGGCAGGGGAAGAAAAACTGTTTTTT.

The genes are TRBV4-1 and TRBJ1-5; D remains unclear. Germline V gene lookup returns CDR1 MGHRA and CDR2 YSYEKL. The V and J ends lost 2 bases and 0 bases respectively, with 5 bases between them. This CDR3 contains 14 residues. The CDR3 loop is CASSQLYSNQPQHF. The CDR3 DNA sequence: TGCGCCAGCAGCCAACTATATAGCAATCAGCCCCAGCATTTT.

This chain links TRBV2 with TRBJ1-2; 7 nucleotides match TRBD1. The V gene end was trimmed by 8 bases and the J gene end by 0 bases; junction bases not matched to a gene: 3. Germline V CDR1 and CDR2: SNHLY, FYNNEI. This CDR3 has 13 amino acids. The DNA for the CDR3 is TGTGCCAGCGGACAGGACCCTAACTATGGCTACACCTTC. This codes for CASGQDPNYGYTF.

The rearrangement uses TRBV28 and TRBJ1-6; the D gene is possibly TRBD1 (5 bases). The CDR3 spans 15 residues. V lost 5 bases and J 0 bases, leaving 8 bases between the germline ends. Looked up from germline, CDR1 is MDHEN and CDR2 is SYDVKM. The CDR3 loop is CASSRQGSYNSPLHF. The CDR3 bases are TGTGCCAGCAGTCGTCAGGGCTCCTATAATTCACCCCTCCACTTT.

V gene TRBV5-1 combines with J gene TRBJ1-1; the match to TRBD1 covers 7 bases. The CDR3 runs to 12 residues. The junction had 0 bases not matched to a gene; V was cut back by 4 bases and J by 3 bases. Looked up from germline, CDR1 is SGHRS and CDR2 is YFSETQ. CDR3 residues: CASSTGDTEAFF. DNA of the CDR3: TGCGCCAGCAGCACAGGGGACACTGAAGCTTTCTTT.

This chain uses TRBV6-1 with TRBJ1-5; D is unclear. This CDR3 contains 15 residues. Trimming left V 4 bases short and J 5 bases short, with 15 bases between. The germline CDR1 and CDR2 sequences are MNHNS and SASEGT. The chain's CDR3 is CASSAAASGHQPQHF. Here the CDR3 DNA reads TGTGCCAGCAGTGCGGCCGCCTCTGGTCATCAGCCCCAGCATTTT.

V gene TRBV2 combines with J gene TRBJ1-6; 8 bases are shared with TRBD1. This CDR3 spans 15 amino acids. V lost 3 bases to trimming and J lost 7 bases; unmatched junction nucleotides: 5. Germline lookup yields CDR1 SNHLY and CDR2 FYNNEI. In DNA, the CDR3 is TGTGCCAGCAGTGATGGGTCAGGGGGCAATTCACCCCTCCACTTT. This sequence encodes CASSDGSGGNSPLHF.

The V gene is TRBV18, the J gene TRBJ1-2; tentative D call: TRBD1 (5 bases). CDR1 is KGHSH, CDR2 LQKENI, per germline. V lost 6 bases to trimming and J lost 3 bases, with 11 bases between them. The CDR3 extends over 13 amino acids. CDR3 DNA sequence: TGTGCCAGCTCCCCCGACAGCTACTATGGCTACACCTTC. It is translated as CASSPDSYYGYTF.

The V and J genes are TRBV5-4 and TRBJ1-6; possibly TRBD1 for D (6 bases). V lost 4 bases and J lost 9, with 11 bases in between. This CDR3 spans 13 amino acids. Germline V gives CDR1 SGHNT, CDR2 YYREEE (reference sequence). The CDR3 DNA follows: TGTGCCAGCAGCGAGGGGGTCTCTTCACCCCTCCACTTT. Translating gives CASSEGVSSPLHF.

Note on this clone: Different DNA sequences within this sample yield the same CDR3. The chain links TRBV9 to TRBJ2-2, with TRBD2 as a possible D gene (5 bases). CDR1 is SGDLS and CDR2 is YYNGEE in the germline V gene. The CDR3 covers 16 residues. V was pared by 2 bases and J by 5 bases, with 16 bases between. The chain's CDR3 is CASSVGLGSGTGELFF. As DNA, the CDR3 is TGTGCCAGCAGCGTCGGACTCGGATCGGGGACCGGGGAGCTGTTTTTT. Full variable domain (missing parts from reference TRBV9 and TRBJ2-2): DSGVTQTPKHLITATGQRVTLRCSPRSGDLSVYWYQQSLDQGLQFLIQYYNGEERAKGNILERFSAQQFPDLHSELNLSSLELGDSALYFCASSVGLGSGTGELFFGEGSRLTVL.

In this sample, this clone turned up many times. The chain couples TRBV2 to TRBJ2-3; D possibly matches TRBD1 or TRBD2 (5 bases each). CDR3 size: 14 residues. Trimming removed 7 bases at V and 3 bases at J, with 14 bases between. CDR1 and CDR2 (germline): SNHLY, FYNNEI. The CDR3 DNA follows: TGTGCCAGCATCCGGGACCCAGTAACAGATACGCAGTATTTT. Translated, it gives CASIRDPVTDTQYF.

V usage is TRBV5-4 and J usage is TRBJ2-7, with 9 bases lining up with TRBD1. This CDR3 comprises 14 residues. The V segment lost 4 bases and the J segment 5 bases; nucleotides outside the gene matches: 7. The germline gives CDR1 SGHNT, CDR2 YYREEE (reference sequence). CDR3 residues: CASSGGTGIHEQYF. CDR3 DNA: TGTGCCAGCAGCGGCGGGACAGGGATCCACGAGCAGTACTTC.

This chain connects TRBV5-1 to TRBJ1-5; D ambiguous. Germline CDR1 SGHRS, CDR2 YFSETQ. V lost 4 bases and J 3 bases, leaving 14 bases between the germline ends. The CDR3 is 15 residues long. Written as DNA, the CDR3 is TGCGCCAGCAGCCCTACCGGACCCCACAATCAGCCCCAGCATTTT. Protein: CASSPTGPHNQPQHF.

The chain links TRBV7-2 to TRBJ2-7; 7 bases match TRBD2. This CDR3 region has 16 residues. V was pared by 4 bases and J by 2 bases, with 11 bases of the junction left unmatched. Germline V CDR1 and CDR2: SGHTA, FQGNSA. Here the CDR3 DNA reads TGTGCCAGCAGCTCGATAGCGGGTCTCACCCCCTACGAGCAGTACTTC. Its translation is CASSSIAGLTPYEQYF.

This clone was seen a handful of times. This rearrangement joins TRBV9 to TRBJ2-1; 11 nucleotides align to TRBD2. V was pared by 0 bases and J by 4 bases, with 6 bases of the junction left unmatched. The CDR3 extends over 17 amino acids. Germline-derived CDR1 and CDR2 are SGDLS and YYNGEE. The CDR3 reads CASSVGASGRSYNEQFF. The CDR3 coding sequence is TGTGCCAGCAGCGTAGGGGCTAGCGGGAGGTCTTACAATGAGCAGTTCTTC. Variable domain in full (rest from reference TRBV9 and TRBJ2-1): DSGVTQTPKHLITATGQRVTLRCSPRSGDLSVYWYQQSLDQGLQFLIQYYNGEERAKGNILERFSAQQFPDLHSELNLSSLELGDSALYFCASSVGASGRSYNEQFFGPGTRLTVL.

The gene calls are TRBV21-1 and TRBJ1-3; TRBD1, the D gene given by the table, was not confirmed from the DNA. TRBV21-1 is termed a pseudogene. The CDR3 is made up of 23 amino acids. CDR3 in amino acids: CASIQSSNPQTGKTELPGNTIYF. DNA of the CDR3: TGTGCCAGCATCCAGTCTAGTAACCCGCAAACAGGGAAAACGGAACTACCGGGAAACACCATATATTTT.

This clone was detected once. This chain links TRBV5-6 with TRBJ2-7; 8 bases are shared with TRBD1. With 0 bases clipped from V and 3 bases from J, the junction kept 2 bases outside the gene matches. CDR1 is SGHDT and CDR2 is YYEEEE in the germline V gene. The CDR3 is 14 amino acids. In DNA form, the CDR3 reads TGTGCCAGCAGCTTGGGTGGACAGGGCTACGAGCAGTACTTC. Amino acid sequence: CASSLGGQGYEQYF.

The CDR3 sequence is CASSEGLTQYF. CDR3 coding DNA: TGTGCCAGCAGTGAGGGGTTAACGCAGTATTTT. The chain is built from TRBV6-4 and TRBJ2-3; no firm D call. CDR1 is MRHNA, CDR2 SNTAGT, per germline. Deletions cut 3 bases from V and 9 bases from J, with 7 bases between. The CDR3 loop spans 11 amino acids.

The rearrangement joins TRBV5-1 to TRBJ2-7, with 9 bases lining up with TRBD1. V lost 4 bases and J lost 11; bases outside the gene matches: 10. This CDR3 contains 13 residues. CDR1 is SGHRS, CDR2 YFSETQ, per germline. This chain's CDR3 is CASSVRDRAGEYF. Here the CDR3 DNA reads TGCGCCAGCAGCGTCCGGGACAGGGCTGGAGAGTACTTC.

This clone was seen only a few times. The chain joins TRBV5-1 to TRBJ2-7; 9 nucleotides agree with TRBD1. Germline trimming cut 4 bases from V and 6 bases from J; bases unmatched to any gene: 11. This CDR3 spans 15 amino acids. Germline CDR1 is SGHRS and CDR2 is YFSETQ. The CDR3 bases are TGCGCCAGCAGCAACCGAAGCGACAGGGGGAGCGAGCAGTACTTC. Protein sequence: CASSNRSDRGSEQYF.

This chain links TRBV29-1 with TRBJ1-1; the D is unclear. V was cut by 7 bases and J by 1 base, with 10 bases left in between. The CDR3 contains 12 residues. From germline, CDR1 is SQVTM and CDR2 ANQGSEA. CDR3 amino acids: CSATPWNTEAFF. The CDR3 DNA sequence: TGCAGCGCCACGCCCTGGAACACTGAAGCTTTCTTT.

The V and J genes are TRBV5-4 and TRBJ2-7; TRBD2 matches at 7 bases. The CDR3 is 14 amino acids. Trimming at V came to 1 base and at J to 3 bases, leaving 4 bases not matched to a gene. Per the germline V gene, CDR1 is SGHNT and CDR2 is YYREEE (reference sequence). CDR3 in amino acids: CASSLQASGYEQYF. Written as DNA, the CDR3 is TGTGCCAGCAGCTTGCAGGCTAGCGGCTACGAGCAGTACTTC.

The chain combines TRBV7-9 with TRBJ2-7; D is ambiguous. Germline CDR1 and CDR2: SEHNR and FQNEAQ (reference sequence). The V and J ends lost 1 base and 1 base respectively, with 11 bases between them. This CDR3 is 15 amino acids long. CDR3 amino acids: CASSLEGYLSYEQYF. The CDR3, as DNA: TGTGCCAGCAGCTTAGAGGGTTACCTTTCCTACGAGCAGTACTTC.

This clone was detected only once. The chain combines TRBV5-4 with TRBJ1-1; 10 positions match TRBD1. Germline CDR1 reads SGHNT; CDR2 reads YYREEE (reference sequence). The CDR3 runs 14 residues. The junction had 8 bases not matched to a gene; V was cut back by 2 bases and J by 10 bases. Here the CDR3 DNA reads TGTGCCAGCAGCTTTCCGGGACAGGGGCCGGGAGCTTTCTTT. It is translated as CASSFPGQGPGAFF. The variable domain in full, completed from reference TRBV5-4 and TRBJ1-1, reads ETGVTQSPTHLIKTRGQQVTLRCSSQSGHNTVSWYQQALGQGPQFIFQYYREEENGRGNFPPRFSGLQFPNYSSELNVNALELDDSALYLCASSFPGQGPGAFFGQGTRLTVV.

The rearrangement links TRBV4-1 to TRBJ2-1, with D hard to call. Trimming took 1 base from V and 7 from J, leaving 20 bases between them. The CDR3 contains 17 residues. Germline V gene data show CDR1 as MGHRA and CDR2 as YSYEKL. The DNA for the CDR3 is TGCGCCAGCAGCCAAGCGTTAGGGCTGTACCCGTGGAATGAGCAGTTCTTC. Translation: CASSQALGLYPWNEQFF.

The V gene is TRBV14, the J gene TRBJ2-5; 7 positions agree with TRBD1. V gave up 4 bases and J gave up 3 bases; unmatched junction bases: 2. This CDR3 has 13 residues. Germline CDR1 is SGHDN and CDR2 is FVKESK. Here the CDR3 DNA reads TGTGCCAGCAGCCGGGGACAGAAAGAGACCCAGTACTTC. This sequence encodes CASSRGQKETQYF.